This TCR beta chain was identified in a study of yellow fever vaccine responses in identical twins. V lost 4 bases to trimming and J lost 9 bases; unmatched junction nucleotides: 12. Germline lookup yields CDR1 ENHRY and CDR2 SYGVKD. The CDR3 runs to 15 residues. TCRdb redid the calling of the RT-PCR reads with MiXCR, one entry per CDR3 protein. This table has about 9,000 distinct CDR3 sequences, 80% to 85% appearing once. Specimen: T cells from blood (PBMCs), unsorted or a sorted subset (not recorded which), collected before or after yellow fever vaccination (not recorded which). The receptor was derived from a young woman who received the yellow fever vaccine. The chain employs TRBV10-3 and TRBJ2-1, with TRBD2 matching 7 bases. Here the CDR3 DNA reads TGTGCCATCAGTGGGGTAGCGGGTTCCCGGGGTGAGCAGTTCTTC. Its translation is CAISGVAGSRGEQFF.